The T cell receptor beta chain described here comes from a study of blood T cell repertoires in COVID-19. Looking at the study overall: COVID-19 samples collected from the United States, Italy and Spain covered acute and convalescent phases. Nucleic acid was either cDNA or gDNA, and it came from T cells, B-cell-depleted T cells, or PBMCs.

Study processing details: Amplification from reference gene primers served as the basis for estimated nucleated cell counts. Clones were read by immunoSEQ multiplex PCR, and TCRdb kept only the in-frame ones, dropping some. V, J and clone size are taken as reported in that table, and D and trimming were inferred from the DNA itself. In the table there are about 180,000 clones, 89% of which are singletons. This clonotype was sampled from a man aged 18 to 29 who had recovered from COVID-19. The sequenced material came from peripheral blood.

Written as DNA, the CDR3 is TGCGCCAGCAGCCACCAAGGACAGTATAGGGAGCAGTACTTC. It specifies CASSHQGQYREQYF. This chain connects TRBV4-1 to TRBJ2-7, with D possibly TRBD1 on 6 matching bases. V was cut by 3 bases and J by 7 bases, with 16 bases left in between. From germline, CDR1 is MGHRA and CDR2 YSYEKL. CDR3 length: 14 amino acids.